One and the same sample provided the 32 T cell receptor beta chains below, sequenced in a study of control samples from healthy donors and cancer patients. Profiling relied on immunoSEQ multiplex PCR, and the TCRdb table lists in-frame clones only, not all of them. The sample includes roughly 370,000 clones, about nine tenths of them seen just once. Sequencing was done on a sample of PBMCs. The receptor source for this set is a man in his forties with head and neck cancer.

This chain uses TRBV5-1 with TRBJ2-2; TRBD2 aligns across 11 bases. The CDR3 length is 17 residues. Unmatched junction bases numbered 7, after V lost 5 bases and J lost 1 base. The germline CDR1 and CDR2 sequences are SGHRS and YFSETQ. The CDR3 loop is CASSRPGTSGNTGELFF. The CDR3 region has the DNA TGCGCCAGCAGTCGACCGGGGACTAGCGGGAACACCGGGGAGCTGTTTTTT.

This CDR3 is CASSYSGIRGNYGYTF. The CDR3 DNA sequence: TGTGCCAGCAGTTACTCGGGTATCAGGGGAAACTATGGCTACACCTTC. The V gene is TRBV6-5, the J gene TRBJ1-2; D possibly corresponds to TRBD1 (6 bases). The V and J ends lost 0 bases and 2 bases respectively, with 13 bases between them. CDR1 MNHEY and CDR2 SVGAGI come from the germline V gene. This CDR3 region has 16 residues.

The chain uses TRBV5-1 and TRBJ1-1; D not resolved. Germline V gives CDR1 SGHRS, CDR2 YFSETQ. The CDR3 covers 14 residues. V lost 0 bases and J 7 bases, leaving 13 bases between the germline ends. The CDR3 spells CASSLGAGEFEAFF. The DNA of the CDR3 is TGCGCCAGCAGCTTGGGGGCCGGCGAGTTTGAAGCTTTCTTT.

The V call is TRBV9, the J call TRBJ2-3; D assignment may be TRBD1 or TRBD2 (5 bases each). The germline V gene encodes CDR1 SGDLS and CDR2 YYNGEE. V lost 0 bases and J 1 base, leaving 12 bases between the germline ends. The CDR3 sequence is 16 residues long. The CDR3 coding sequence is TGTGCCAGCAGCGTAGCCTGGGGGACCCGCACAGATACGCAGTATTTT. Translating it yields CASSVAWGTRTDTQYF. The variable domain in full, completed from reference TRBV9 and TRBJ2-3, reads DSGVTQTPKHLITATGQRVTLRCSPRSGDLSVYWYQQSLDQGLQFLIQYYNGEERAKGNILERFSAQQFPDLHSELNLSSLELGDSALYFCASSVAWGTRTDTQYFGPGTRLTVL.

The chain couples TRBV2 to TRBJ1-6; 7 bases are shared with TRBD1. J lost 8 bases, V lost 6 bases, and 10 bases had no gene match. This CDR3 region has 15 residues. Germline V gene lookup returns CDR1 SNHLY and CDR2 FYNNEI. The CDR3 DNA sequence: TGTGCCAGCAGCACAGGGGCGGGTGGGGATTCACCCCTCCACTTT. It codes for CASSTGAGGDSPLHF.

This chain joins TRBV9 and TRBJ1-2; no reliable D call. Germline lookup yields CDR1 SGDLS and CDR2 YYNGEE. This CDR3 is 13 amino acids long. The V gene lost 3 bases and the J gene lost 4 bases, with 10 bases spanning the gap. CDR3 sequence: CASSEGRIYGYTF. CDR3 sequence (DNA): TGTGCCAGCAGCGAGGGCCGGATCTATGGCTACACCTTC. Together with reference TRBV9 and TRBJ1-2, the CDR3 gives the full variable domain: DSGVTQTPKHLITATGQRVTLRCSPRSGDLSVYWYQQSLDQGLQFLIQYYNGEERAKGNILERFSAQQFPDLHSELNLSSLELGDSALYFCASSEGRIYGYTFGSGTRLTVV.

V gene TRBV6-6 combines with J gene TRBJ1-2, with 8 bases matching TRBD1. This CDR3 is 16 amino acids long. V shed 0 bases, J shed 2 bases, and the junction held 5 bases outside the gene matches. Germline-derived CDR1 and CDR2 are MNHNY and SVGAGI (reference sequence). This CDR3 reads CASSYSPDRVNYGYTF. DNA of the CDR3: TGTGCCAGCAGTTACTCACCGGACAGGGTCAACTATGGCTACACCTTC.

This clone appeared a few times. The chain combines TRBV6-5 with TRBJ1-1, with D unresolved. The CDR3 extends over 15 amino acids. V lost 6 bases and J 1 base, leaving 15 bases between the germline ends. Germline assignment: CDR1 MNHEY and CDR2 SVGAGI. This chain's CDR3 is CASSPPGSRNTEAFF. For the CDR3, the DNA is TGTGCCAGCAGCCCCCCGGGGTCGAGGAACACTGAAGCTTTCTTT.

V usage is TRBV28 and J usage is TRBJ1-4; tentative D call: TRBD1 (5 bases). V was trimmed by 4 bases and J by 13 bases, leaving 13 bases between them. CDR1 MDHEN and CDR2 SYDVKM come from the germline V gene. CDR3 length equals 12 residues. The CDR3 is CASSSPTGGLFF. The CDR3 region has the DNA TGTGCCAGCAGTTCCCCAACAGGCGGACTGTTTTTT.

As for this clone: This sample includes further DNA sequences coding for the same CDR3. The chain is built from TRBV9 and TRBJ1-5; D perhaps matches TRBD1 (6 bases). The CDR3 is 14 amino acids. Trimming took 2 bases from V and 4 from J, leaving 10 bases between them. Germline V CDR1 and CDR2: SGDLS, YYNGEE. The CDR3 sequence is CASSVGGGNQPQHF. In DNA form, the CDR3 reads TGTGCCAGCAGCGTCGGAGGGGGGAATCAGCCCCAGCATTTT. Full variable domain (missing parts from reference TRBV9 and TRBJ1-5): DSGVTQTPKHLITATGQRVTLRCSPRSGDLSVYWYQQSLDQGLQFLIQYYNGEERAKGNILERFSAQQFPDLHSELNLSSLELGDSALYFCASSVGGGNQPQHFGDGTRLSIL.

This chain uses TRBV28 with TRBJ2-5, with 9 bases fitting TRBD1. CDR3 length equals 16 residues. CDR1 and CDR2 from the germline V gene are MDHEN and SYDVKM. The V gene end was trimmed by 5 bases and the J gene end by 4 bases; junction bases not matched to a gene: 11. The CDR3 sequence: CASSLGGQGLAETQYF. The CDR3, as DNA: TGTGCCAGCAGTCTAGGGGGACAGGGTCTGGCAGAGACCCAGTACTTC.

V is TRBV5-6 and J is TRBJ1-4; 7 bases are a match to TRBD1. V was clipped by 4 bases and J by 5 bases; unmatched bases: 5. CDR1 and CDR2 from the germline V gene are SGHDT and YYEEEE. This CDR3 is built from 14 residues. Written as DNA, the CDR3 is TGTGCCAGCAGCCCGACAGGGACGAATGAAAAACTGTTTTTT. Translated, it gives CASSPTGTNEKLFF.

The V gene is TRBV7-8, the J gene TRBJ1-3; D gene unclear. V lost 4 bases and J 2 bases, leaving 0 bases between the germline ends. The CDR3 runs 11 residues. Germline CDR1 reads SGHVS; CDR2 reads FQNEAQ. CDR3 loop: CASSSGNTIYF. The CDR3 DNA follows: TGTGCCAGCAGCTCTGGAAACACCATATATTTT.

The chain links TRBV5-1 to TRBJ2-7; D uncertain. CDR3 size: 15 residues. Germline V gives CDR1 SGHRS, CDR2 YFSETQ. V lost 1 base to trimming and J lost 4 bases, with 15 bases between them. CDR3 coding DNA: TGCGCCAGCAGCTTGCAGGACCATACAACATACGAGCAGTACTTC. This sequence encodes CASSLQDHTTYEQYF.

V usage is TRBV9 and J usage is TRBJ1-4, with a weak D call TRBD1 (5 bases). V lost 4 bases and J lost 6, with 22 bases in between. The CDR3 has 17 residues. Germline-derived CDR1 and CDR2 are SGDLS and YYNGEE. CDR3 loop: CASSPEGWGRGDEKLFF. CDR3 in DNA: TGTGCCAGCAGCCCTGAGGGATGGGGACGGGGGGATGAAAAACTGTTTTTT. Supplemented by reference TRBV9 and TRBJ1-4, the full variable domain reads DSGVTQTPKHLITATGQRVTLRCSPRSGDLSVYWYQQSLDQGLQFLIQYYNGEERAKGNILERFSAQQFPDLHSELNLSSLELGDSALYFCASSPEGWGRGDEKLFFGSGTQLSVL.

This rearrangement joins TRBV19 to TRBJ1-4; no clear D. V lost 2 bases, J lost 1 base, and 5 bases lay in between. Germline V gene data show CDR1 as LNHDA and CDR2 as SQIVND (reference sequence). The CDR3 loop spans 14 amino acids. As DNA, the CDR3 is TGTGCCAGTAGTATAAGGGTAACTAATGAAAAACTGTTTTTT. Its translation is CASSIRVTNEKLFF.

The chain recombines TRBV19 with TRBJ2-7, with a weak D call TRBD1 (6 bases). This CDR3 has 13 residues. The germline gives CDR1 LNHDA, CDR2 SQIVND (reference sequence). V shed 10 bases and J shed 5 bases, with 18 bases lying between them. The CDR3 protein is CATSHTGPHEQYF. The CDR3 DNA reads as TGTGCCACAAGCCATACAGGGCCGCACGAGCAGTACTTC.

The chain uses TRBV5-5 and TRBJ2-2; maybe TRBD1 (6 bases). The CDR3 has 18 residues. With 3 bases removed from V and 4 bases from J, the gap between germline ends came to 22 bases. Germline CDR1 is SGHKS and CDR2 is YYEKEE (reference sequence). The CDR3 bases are TGTGCCAGCAGCTATGTGGGGGCGGTGAAAATCGTCACCGGGGAGCTGTTTTTT. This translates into CASSYVGAVKIVTGELFF.

DNA for the CDR3: TGTGCCAGCAGTCAGGACCGGGGGTTTAATACGCAGTATTTT. The encoded protein is CASSQDRGFNTQYF. The rearrangement links TRBV6-5 to TRBJ2-3, with a possible D match to TRBD2 (6 bases). Trimming pared 5 bases from V and 7 bases from J, leaving 16 bases between. This CDR3 comprises 14 residues. The germline V gene has CDR1 MNHEY and CDR2 SVGAGI.

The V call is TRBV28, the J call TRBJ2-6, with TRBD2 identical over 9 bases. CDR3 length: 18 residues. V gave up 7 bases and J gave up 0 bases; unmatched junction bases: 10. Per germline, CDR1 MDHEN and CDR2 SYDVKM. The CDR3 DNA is TGTGCCAGCAAGCTCTCGGGACTAGCATTCTCTGGGGCCAACGTCCTGACTTTC. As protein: CASKLSGLAFSGANVLTF.

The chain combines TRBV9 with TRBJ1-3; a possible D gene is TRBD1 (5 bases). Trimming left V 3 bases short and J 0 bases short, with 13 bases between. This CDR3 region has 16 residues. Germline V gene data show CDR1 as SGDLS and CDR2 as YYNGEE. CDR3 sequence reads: CASSADSPISGNTIYF. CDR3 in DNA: TGTGCCAGCAGCGCTGACAGCCCGATCTCTGGAAACACCATATATTTT.

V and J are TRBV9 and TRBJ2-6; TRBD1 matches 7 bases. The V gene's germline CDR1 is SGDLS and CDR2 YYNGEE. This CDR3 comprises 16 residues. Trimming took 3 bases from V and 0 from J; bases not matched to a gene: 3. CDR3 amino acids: CASSGGQSSGANVLTF. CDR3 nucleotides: TGTGCCAGCAGCGGGGGACAGTCCTCTGGGGCCAACGTCCTGACTTTC.

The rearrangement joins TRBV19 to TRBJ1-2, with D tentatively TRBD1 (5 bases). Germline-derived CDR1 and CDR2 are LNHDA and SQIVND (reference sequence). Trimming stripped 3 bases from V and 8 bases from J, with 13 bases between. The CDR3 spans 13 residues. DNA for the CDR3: TGTGCCAGTAGTATGGGGACGGATAGAGGCTACACCTTC. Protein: CASSMGTDRGYTF.

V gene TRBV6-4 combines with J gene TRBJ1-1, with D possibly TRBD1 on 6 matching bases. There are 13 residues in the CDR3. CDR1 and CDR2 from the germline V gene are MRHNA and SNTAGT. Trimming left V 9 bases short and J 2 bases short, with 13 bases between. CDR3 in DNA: TGTGCCAGTGCCCGGGACACCAACACTGAAGCTTTCTTT. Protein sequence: CASARDTNTEAFF.

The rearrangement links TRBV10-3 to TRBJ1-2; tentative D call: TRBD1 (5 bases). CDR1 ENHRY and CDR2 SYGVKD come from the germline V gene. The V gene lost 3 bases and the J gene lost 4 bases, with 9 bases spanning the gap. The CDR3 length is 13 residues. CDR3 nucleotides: TGTGCCATCAGTGAAGAGGGGTTCTATGGCTACACCTTC. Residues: CAISEEGFYGYTF.

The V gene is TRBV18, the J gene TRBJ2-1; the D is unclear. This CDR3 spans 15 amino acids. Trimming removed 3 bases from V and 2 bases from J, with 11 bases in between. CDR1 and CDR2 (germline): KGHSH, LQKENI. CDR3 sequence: CASSPDPITYNEQFF. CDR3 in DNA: TGTGCCAGCTCACCCGACCCGATTACCTACAATGAGCAGTTCTTC.

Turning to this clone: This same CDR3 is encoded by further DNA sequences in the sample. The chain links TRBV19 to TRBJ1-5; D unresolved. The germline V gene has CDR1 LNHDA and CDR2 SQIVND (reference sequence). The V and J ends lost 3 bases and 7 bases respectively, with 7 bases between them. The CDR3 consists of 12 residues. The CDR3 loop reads CASSISGQPQHF. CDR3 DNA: TGTGCCAGTAGTATTTCTGGACAGCCCCAGCATTTT.

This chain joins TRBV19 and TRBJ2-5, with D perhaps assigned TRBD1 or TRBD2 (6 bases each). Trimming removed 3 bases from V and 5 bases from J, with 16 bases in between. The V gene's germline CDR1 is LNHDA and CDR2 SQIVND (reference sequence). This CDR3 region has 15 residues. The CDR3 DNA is TGTGCCAGTAGTATCGTCCGGGGGCACGGTGAGACCCAGTACTTC. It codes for CASSIVRGHGETQYF.

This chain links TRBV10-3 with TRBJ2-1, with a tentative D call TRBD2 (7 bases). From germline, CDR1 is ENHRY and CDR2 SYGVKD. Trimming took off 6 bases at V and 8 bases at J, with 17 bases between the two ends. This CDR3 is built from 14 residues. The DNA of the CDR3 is TGTGCCATCAGATCCGTGGGGGGGCGCGATGAGCAGTTCTTC. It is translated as CAIRSVGGRDEQFF.

CDR3: CASSESGTPMGYTF. The DNA of the CDR3 is TGTGCCAGCAGTGAATCAGGGACTCCCATGGGCTACACCTTC. This sequence joins TRBV6-1 and TRBJ1-2; D is perhaps TRBD1 (5 bases). Germline CDR1 MNHNS, CDR2 SASEGT. V was cut by 2 bases and J by 8 bases, with 15 bases left in between. This CDR3 has 14 amino acids.

In DNA form, the CDR3 reads TGTGCCAGCAGCCCCCGGACAGGGGAGAACGAGCAGTACTTC. Translating gives CASSPRTGENEQYF. This sequence joins TRBV11-1 and TRBJ2-7; 9 bases are shared with TRBD1. The J segment lost 5 bases and the V segment lost 5 bases, leaving 7 bases of the junction unmatched. The CDR3 is 14 amino acids. Germline CDR1 and CDR2: SGHAT and FQDESV (reference sequence).

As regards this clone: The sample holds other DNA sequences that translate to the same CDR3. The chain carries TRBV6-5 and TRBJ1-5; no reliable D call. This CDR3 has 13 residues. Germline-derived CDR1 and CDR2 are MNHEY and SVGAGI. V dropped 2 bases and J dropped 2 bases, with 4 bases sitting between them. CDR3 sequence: CASSYQRNQPQHF. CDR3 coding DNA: TGTGCCAGCAGTTACCAGCGCAATCAGCCCCAGCATTTT.